The TCR beta chain under discussion was sequenced for a study of vaccination effects on CD4 cells after COVID-19. Antigen-specific CD4+ T cells were expanded with viral peptide pools in the ViraFEST assay before sequencing. CD4+ T cells were isolated after 10 days of culture. The person had a PCR-confirmed SARS-CoV-2 infection during March to December 2020. A word on this clone: Antigen: not known.

This CDR3 region has 14 residues. CDR1 and CDR2 from the germline V gene are LNHDA and SQIVND (reference sequence). V was trimmed by 7 bases and J by 4 bases, leaving 15 bases between them. The table came from immunoSEQ multiplex PCR; TCRdb's copy has only in-frame clones and leaves some out. Here the sample spans tens of thousands of clones, around 82% being singletons. The sample was CD4+ T cells from PBMCs cultured with HIV peptides, taken before COVID-19 vaccination. The subset is: HIV-1 Nef peptide pool negative control/reference culture. The chain employs TRBV19 and TRBJ2-3, with a possible D match to TRBD2 (5 bases). The clonotype was recovered from a human donor who had a prior SARS-CoV-2 infection. The CDR3 loop is CASKESGIADTQYF. CDR3 DNA: TGTGCCAGTAAGGAGTCCGGGATCGCAGATACGCAGTATTTT.